This T cell receptor beta chain emerged from a study of cytomegalovirus exposure and HLA in healthy donors. General study points: One later analysis reportedly identified an Asian-associated ancestry cluster that showed fewer N-insertions than the roughly 600-donor mean.

CDR1 is MDHEN and CDR2 is SYDVKM in the germline V gene. The V end was cut by 5 bases, the J end by 4 bases, with 15 bases between. This CDR3 comprises 16 residues. In regard to this clone: Its specificity is not known.

It was with 60 Vbeta and 13 Jbeta primers that the PCR ran. As processed by the authors: Per a later analysis, the number of unique TCR beta chains was some 82 million, of which 9 million to 14 million were shared. Method: immunoSEQ multiplex PCR; TCRdb's copy keeps in-frame clones and lacks some. V and J calls and clone size are given by that table; D and trimming were obtained from the DNA. This repertoire shows 100,000 to 120,000 clones, around 88% found once; its top ten account for less than 2%. The source of this sequence is a middle-aged man in good health and CMV-seronegative. Source material: PBMCs. The chain couples TRBV28 to TRBJ2-6; D possibly corresponds to TRBD2 (6 bases). The CDR3 sequence: CASSLGGLFGANVLTF. The CDR3 region has the DNA TGTGCCAGCAGTCTAGGTGGACTATTCGGGGCCAACGTCCTGACTTTC.